One and the same sample provided the 18 T cell receptor beta chains below, sequenced in a study of shared clonotypes between healthy human individuals. The assay was immunoSEQ multiplex PCR, and TCRdb's table has in-frame clones only and misses some. This table holds over 1.5 million clones, 98% found once. The material sequenced was naive CD4+ T cells sorted from blood. The subset: CD45RA+ positively selected. The receptors were gathered from a man aged 25 to 40 in good health.

This chain joins TRBV11-2 and TRBJ1-2, with a tentative D call TRBD1 (5 bases). Trimming took off 5 bases at V and 0 bases at J, with 16 bases between the two ends. This CDR3 spans 16 amino acids. The germline V gene encodes CDR1 SGHAT and CDR2 FQNNGV. The CDR3 DNA follows: TGTGCCAGCAGCCCCATCTCAGGGTTAGCTAACTATGGCTACACCTTC. Translation: CASSPISGLANYGYTF.

This clone has just one count. This chain connects TRBV30 to TRBJ2-1; TRBD2 aligns across 9 bases. There are 16 residues in the CDR3. V lost 8 bases to trimming and J lost 3 bases; unmatched junction nucleotides: 14. The germline CDR1 and CDR2 sequences are GTSNPN and SVGIG (reference sequence). The CDR3 region is CAQTVAGVFSYNEQFF. The DNA of the CDR3 is TGTGCCCAGACCGTAGCGGGAGTGTTCAGCTACAATGAGCAGTTCTTC. Full variable domain (outside the CDR3, taken from reference TRBV30 and TRBJ2-1): SQTIHQWPATLVQPVGSPLSLECTVEGTSNPNLYWYRQAAGRGLQLLFYSVGIGQISSEVPQNLSASRPQDRQFILSSKKLLLSDSGFYLCAQTVAGVFSYNEQFFGPGTRLTVL.

This chain joins TRBV29-1 and TRBJ2-1, with 10 nucleotides matching TRBD2. Germline V gene sequence: CDR1 SQVTM, CDR2 ANQGSEA. Trimming cost V 6 bases and J 0 bases; bases outside gene matches: 14. The CDR3 sequence is 18 residues long. The CDR3 loop is CSVPPGLADYSSYNEQFF. The CDR3, as DNA: TGCAGCGTCCCACCAGGACTAGCGGATTACAGCTCCTACAATGAGCAGTTCTTC.

The V and J genes are TRBV7-9 and TRBJ1-2; 9 bases align to TRBD1. Germline V gene lookup returns CDR1 SEHNR and CDR2 FQNEAQ (reference sequence). This CDR3 spans 15 amino acids. V trimming: 0 bases; J trimming: 2 bases; junction bases outside the gene matches: 1. The CDR3 spells CASSLATGGNYGYTF. In DNA form, the CDR3 reads TGTGCCAGCAGCTTAGCAACAGGGGGCAACTATGGCTACACCTTC.

This clone was found once. The gene calls are TRBV7-3 and TRBJ2-2; either TRBD1 or TRBD2 may supply D (5 bases each). CDR1 is SGHTA and CDR2 is FQGTGA in the germline V gene. V was clipped by 4 bases and J by 3 bases, with 6 bases between them. This CDR3 is 13 amino acids long. CDR3 protein: CASSWDDTGELFF. The CDR3 nucleotides are TGTGCCAGCAGCTGGGACGACACCGGGGAGCTGTTTTTT.

The rearrangement links TRBV7-9 to TRBJ2-6; tentative D call: TRBD1 (5 bases). This CDR3 is 17 amino acids long. Germline CDR1 SEHNR, CDR2 FQNEAQ (reference sequence). Trimming left V 1 base short and J 0 bases short, with 10 bases between. The CDR3 bases are TGTGCCAGCAGCTTAGGGACACGGAGCTCTGGGGCCAACGTCCTGACTTTC. It translates to CASSLGTRSSGANVLTF.

The rearrangement uses TRBV7-9 and TRBJ2-7; D is unresolved. Germline loops: CDR1 SEHNR, CDR2 FQNEAQ (reference sequence). The V and J ends lost 1 base and 6 bases respectively, with 16 bases between them. The CDR3 extends over 15 amino acids. In DNA, the CDR3 is TGTGCCAGCAGCTTAGACTCCTTAGGGCAATCCGAGCAGTACTTC. Its protein is CASSLDSLGQSEQYF.

The V gene is TRBV28, the J gene TRBJ2-3; perhaps TRBD1 as D (6 bases). The CDR3 has 13 amino acids. Germline V CDR1 and CDR2: MDHEN, SYDVKM. Trimming cost V 10 bases and J 1 base, with 12 bases left between them. This CDR3 reads CATGVGGTDTQYF. CDR3 in DNA: TGTGCCACAGGGGTAGGGGGCACAGATACGCAGTATTTT.

The rearrangement uses TRBV6-1 and TRBJ1-4, with 9 bases identical to TRBD1. Germline V gives CDR1 MNHNS, CDR2 SASEGT. The CDR3 sequence is 14 residues long. J lost 8 bases, V lost 6 bases, and 7 bases had no gene match. The CDR3 loop reads CASSRDRDREKLFF. CDR3 sequence (DNA): TGTGCCAGCAGCAGGGACAGGGACAGAGAAAAACTGTTTTTT.

This clone has just one count. The chain carries TRBV4-2 and TRBJ2-3; D is uncertain. The ends were cut back, 5 bases at V and 3 bases at J, with 12 bases in the middle. Germline V gives CDR1 LGHNA, CDR2 YNFKEQ. The CDR3 has 14 amino acids. CDR3 DNA sequence: TGTGCCAGCAGCTTGGATTCGGGTACAGATACGCAGTATTTT. As protein: CASSLDSGTDTQYF.

The V and J genes are TRBV7-3 and TRBJ2-2; the D is unclear. The CDR3 spans 12 residues. The V gene's germline CDR1 is SGHTA and CDR2 FQGTGA. V shed 5 bases and J shed 6 bases, with 7 bases lying between them. The CDR3 region has the DNA TGTGCCAGCAGCATCAATTCCGGGGAGCTGTTTTTT. It specifies CASSINSGELFF.

Points on this clone: Other DNA sequences from this sample encode an identical CDR3 as well. This chain joins TRBV5-1 and TRBJ2-3; 16 bases align to TRBD2. V lost 4 bases and J lost 3; bases outside the gene matches: 2. Germline CDR1 SGHRS, CDR2 YFSETQ. The CDR3 has 16 residues. CDR3 amino acids: CASSLGLAGGTDTQYF. CDR3 bases: TGCGCCAGCAGCCTGGGACTAGCGGGAGGGACAGATACGCAGTATTTT.

V is TRBV4-3 and J is TRBJ2-3; a possible D gene is TRBD2 (5 bases). The CDR3 totals 13 residues. Germline CDR1 reads LGHNA; CDR2 reads YSLEER. The germline V and J ends were trimmed by 3 bases and 5 bases, with 9 bases remaining between them. The DNA for the CDR3 is TGCGCCAGCAGCCATTCCCGGGAAGATACGCAGTATTTT. It specifies CASSHSREDTQYF.

The rearrangement uses TRBV7-9 and TRBJ1-5; possibly TRBD1 for D (5 bases). The CDR3 has 12 amino acids. V dropped 5 bases and J dropped 9 bases, with 11 bases sitting between them. Germline lookup yields CDR1 SEHNR and CDR2 FQNEAQ (reference sequence). CDR3 loop: CASSGGEGPQHF. The CDR3 DNA sequence: TGTGCCAGCAGCGGGGGTGAGGGGCCCCAGCATTTT. Full variable domain (outside the CDR3, taken from reference TRBV7-9 and TRBJ1-5): DTGVSQNPRHKITKRGQNVTFRCDPISEHNRLYWYRQTLGQGPEFLTYFQNEAQLEKSRLLSDRFSAERPKGSFSTLEIQRTEQGDSAMYLCASSGGEGPQHFGDGTRLSIL.

The CDR3 DNA reads TGCGCCAGCAGCCTCAGGACTAGCGGGAGGGCCGGTGAGCAGTTCTTC. It encodes CASSLRTSGRAGEQFF. The chain couples TRBV5-1 to TRBJ2-1, with TRBD2 identical over 15 bases. This CDR3 is built from 16 residues. Germline V gives CDR1 SGHRS, CDR2 YFSETQ. Unmatched junction bases numbered 8, after V lost 4 bases and J lost 9 bases. Full variable domain (rest looked up from reference TRBV5-1 and TRBJ2-1): KAGVTQTPRYLIKTRGQQVTLSCSPISGHRSVSWYQQTPGQGLQFLFEYFSETQRNKGNFPGRFSGRQFSNSRSEMNVSTLELGDSALYLCASSLRTSGRAGEQFFGPGTRLTVL.

This chain connects TRBV5-4 to TRBJ1-6, with 11 bases matching TRBD1. This CDR3 region has 15 residues. V lost 3 bases and J lost 7; bases outside the gene matches: 3. The germline V gene has CDR1 SGHNT and CDR2 YYREEE (reference sequence). The CDR3: CASSSGQGANSPLHF. CDR3 nucleotide sequence: TGTGCCAGCAGCTCTGGACAGGGGGCAAATTCACCCCTCCACTTT.

The J gene is TRBJ2-3, the V gene TRBV27; 15 positions match TRBD2. The junction had 6 bases not matched to a gene; V was cut back by 6 bases and J by 2 bases. CDR1 and CDR2 from the germline V gene are MNHEY and SMNVEV (reference sequence). This CDR3 is built from 17 residues. The CDR3 spells CASRRGLAGGNTDTQYF. Here the CDR3 DNA reads TGTGCCAGCAGACGCGGACTAGCGGGAGGGAACACAGATACGCAGTATTTT.

This rearrangement joins TRBV28 to TRBJ2-7, with 11 bases lining up with TRBD2. Germline V gives CDR1 MDHEN, CDR2 SYDVKM. CDR3 length equals 14 residues. V was clipped by 5 bases and J by 7 bases; unmatched bases: 7. CDR3 sequence: CASSGLAGLGEQYF. The CDR3 nucleotides read TGTGCCAGCAGTGGACTAGCGGGCCTGGGGGAGCAGTACTTC.